Shown below are 24 T cell receptor beta chains from a single sample sequenced in a study of T cell repertoires in cytomegalovirus infection. One entry per CDR3 protein results from TCRdb running MiXCR on the reads. The table shows 450,000 to 650,000 distinct CDR3 sequences, with around 40% occurring only once. For these TCRs, the target antigens are not known. The specimen was cultured PBMCs, collected from culture after CMV antigen stimulation. The receptor set was obtained from a human donor in good health (CMV status not recorded). Some clones in this sample may be carry-over from other donors' samples.

The chain couples TRBV7-2 to TRBJ2-3, with 11 bases aligning to TRBD2. The CDR3 runs 16 residues. J gave up 2 bases and V 2 bases, and 3 bases lay outside the gene matches. CDR1 and CDR2 from the germline V gene are SGHTA and FQGNSA. The CDR3 protein is CASSLTSGGYTDTQYF. In DNA, the CDR3 is TGTGCCAGCAGCTTAACTAGCGGGGGTTACACAGATACGCAGTATTTT.

The chain combines TRBV7-6 with TRBJ2-1, with TRBD2 matching over 9 bases. Germline CDR1 SGHVS, CDR2 FNYEAQ. The V gene end was trimmed by 4 bases and the J gene end by 2 bases; junction bases not matched to a gene: 12. The CDR3 covers 18 residues. CDR3 protein: CASSSPFKRGATYNEQFF. CDR3 sequence (DNA): TGTGCCAGCAGCTCACCTTTCAAGCGGGGGGCCACCTACAATGAGCAGTTCTTC.

This chain joins TRBV6-2 or TRBV6-3 and TRBJ1-1; no firm D call. The CDR3 length is 14 residues. V was clipped by 2 bases and J by 6 bases, with 13 bases between them. Germline assignment: CDR1 MNHEY and CDR2 SVGEGT. The CDR3 DNA sequence: TGTGCCAGCAGTTACCTCTCACAAGCGGCTGAAGCTTTCTTT. This encodes CASSYLSQAAEAFF.

This clonotype was seen repeatedly, ten times or more. The chain combines TRBV7-2 with TRBJ2-1, with 9 bases matching TRBD2. The CDR3 totals 16 residues. Trimming took 5 bases from V and 0 from J; bases not matched to a gene: 5. Germline assignment: CDR1 SGHTA and CDR2 FQGNSA. The CDR3 here is CASSPSSGSSYNEQFF. CDR3 DNA sequence: TGTGCCAGCAGCCCGAGTAGCGGGAGCTCCTACAATGAGCAGTTCTTC.

The chain has TRBV2 and TRBJ1-1; maybe TRBD1 (5 bases). The CDR3 extends over 12 amino acids. The germline V and J ends were trimmed by 3 bases and 10 bases, with 12 bases remaining between them. Germline V lookup: CDR1 SNHLY, CDR2 FYNNEI. The CDR3, as DNA: TGTGCCAGCAGTGATCATCGGGGGGGAGCTTTCTTT. It translates to CASSDHRGGAFF.

This clonotype has ten or more counts. The chain employs TRBV2 and TRBJ2-1; no firm D call. With 3 bases removed from V and 3 bases from J, the gap between germline ends came to 0 bases. Germline V gene lookup returns CDR1 SNHLY and CDR2 FYNNEI. CDR3 length: 11 residues. Written as DNA, the CDR3 is TGTGCCAGCAGTGACTACAATGAGCAGTTCTTC. This encodes CASSDYNEQFF.

The V call is TRBV12-3 or TRBV12-4, the J call TRBJ1-3, with 10 nucleotides matching TRBD1. V was pared by 1 base and J by 6 bases, with 0 bases of the junction left unmatched. This CDR3 spans 14 amino acids. The CDR3: CASSLGQGANTIYF. CDR3 DNA sequence: TGTGCCAGCAGTTTAGGACAGGGGGCAAACACCATATATTTT.

In DNA, the CDR3 is TGTGCCAGCAGACCACTCACGGGCGATGAGCAGTTCTTC. Encoded protein: CASRPLTGDEQFF. The gene calls are TRBV2 and TRBJ2-1, with D unresolved. Trimming stripped 6 bases from V and 8 bases from J, with 14 bases between. The CDR3 runs 13 residues. Per the germline V gene, CDR1 is SNHLY and CDR2 is FYNNEI.

For this clonotype: Germline and junction disagree at one end, which may indicate a read error. The rearrangement joins TRBV7-4 to TRBJ2-2, with D possibly TRBD2 on 5 matching bases. The CDR3 extends over 17 amino acids. The germline V gene encodes CDR1 SGHVT and CDR2 SQSDAQ. CDR3 sequence: CASRLEEARGGTGELFF. The CDR3 coding sequence is TGTGCCAGCAGATTAGAGGAGGCTCGCGGCGGGACCGGGGAGCTGTTTTTT. The full variable domain, rest sourced from reference TRBV7-4 and TRBJ2-2, is GAGVSQSPRYKVAKRGRDVALRCDSISGHVTLYWYRQTLGQGSEVLTYSQSDAQRDKSGRPSGRFSAERPERSVSTLKIQRTEQGDSAVYLCASRLEEARGGTGELFFGEGSRLTVL.

This clonotype was detected a few times. The rearrangement uses TRBV5-1 and TRBJ2-5; 8 bases fit TRBD1. The CDR3 loop spans 15 amino acids. In germline, CDR1 is SGHRS, CDR2 YFSETQ. The ends lost 4 bases at V and 5 bases at J; junction bases unmatched: 10. Here the CDR3 reads CASSPRQGIVETQYF. The DNA for the CDR3 is TGCGCCAGCAGCCCCCGACAGGGGATCGTGGAGACCCAGTACTTC.

The V gene is TRBV20-1, the J gene TRBJ2-5; D not certain. The CDR3 sequence is 14 residues long. Trimming left V 3 bases short and J 5 bases short, with 16 bases between. Germline loops: CDR1 DFQATT, CDR2 SNEGSKA (reference sequence). DNA of the CDR3: TGCAGTGCTAGTGGACCCCGTGACTTCGAGACCCAGTACTTC. Translation: CSASGPRDFETQYF.

This clonotype was detected ten times or more. The chain uses TRBV7-2 and TRBJ1-6, with D possibly TRBD1 on 5 matching bases. The germline V gene has CDR1 SGHTA and CDR2 FQGNSA. CDR3 length equals 14 residues. V dropped 2 bases and J dropped 9 bases, with 11 bases sitting between them. The CDR3 reads CASSLYGQGSPLHF. CDR3 coding DNA: TGTGCCAGCAGCTTATACGGGCAGGGTTCACCCCTCCACTTT. The entire variable domain, with the rest obtained from reference TRBV7-2 and TRBJ1-6, is as follows: GAGVSQSPSNKVTEKGKDVELRCDPISGHTALYWYRQSLGQGLEFLIYFQGNSAPDKSGLPSDRFSAERTGGSVSTLTIQRTQQEDSAVYLCASSLYGQGSPLHFGNGTRLTVT.

The V call is TRBV5-1, the J call TRBJ1-4, with 8 positions matching TRBD1. The CDR3 is made up of 14 amino acids. V shed 2 bases and J 8 bases; nucleotides not matched to a gene: 5. Per the germline V gene, CDR1 is SGHRS and CDR2 is YFSETQ. This chain's CDR3 is CASSLGQGWEKLFF. The CDR3 DNA follows: TGCGCCAGCAGCTTAGGACAGGGTTGGGAAAAACTGTTTTTT.

This clonotype was seen only a few times. The J gene is TRBJ2-5, the V gene TRBV7-2; 15 nucleotides match TRBD2. This CDR3 has 19 residues. V dropped 4 bases and J dropped 0; count of bases not matched to a gene: 9. Germline CDR1 and CDR2: SGHTA and FQGNSA. CDR3 region: CASSYTGLAGGMYQETQYF. The CDR3 coding sequence is TGTGCCAGCAGCTACACGGGACTAGCGGGAGGAATGTACCAAGAGACCCAGTACTTC.

The chain has TRBV7-6 and TRBJ2-3, with 10 positions matching TRBD2. The CDR3 is made up of 17 amino acids. Per germline, CDR1 SGHVS and CDR2 FNYEAQ. The trim removed 1 base at V and 3 bases at J, leaving 7 bases unmatched. This CDR3 reads CASSLVPSGRATDTQYF. DNA of the CDR3: TGTGCCAGCAGCTTAGTTCCTAGCGGGAGAGCAACAGATACGCAGTATTTT.

V usage is TRBV4-1 and J usage is TRBJ1-4, with no clear D. CDR3 size: 17 residues. Trimming pared 4 bases from V and 7 bases from J, leaving 22 bases between. Germline CDR1 MGHRA, CDR2 YSYEKL. In nucleotides, the CDR3 is TGCGCCAGCAGCCCCTCGGGGTTGGGAAGGGCTTCTGAAAAACTGTTTTTT. Protein sequence: CASSPSGLGRASEKLFF.

The chain joins TRBV20-1 to TRBJ2-3; TRBD2 matches 8 bases. This CDR3 has 15 residues. Germline V gene sequence: CDR1 DFQATT, CDR2 SNEGSKA (reference sequence). Unmatched junction bases numbered 5, after V lost 1 base and J lost 2 bases. In nucleotides, the CDR3 is TGCAGTGCTAGAGGTATAGCGGGAACCACAGATACGCAGTATTTT. This sequence encodes CSARGIAGTTDTQYF.

The chain carries TRBV7-2 and TRBJ2-3, with 7 bases aligning to TRBD2. Trimming cost V 1 base and J 4 bases; bases outside gene matches: 8. Per germline, CDR1 SGHTA and CDR2 FQGNSA. The length of the CDR3 is 16 residues. The CDR3 sequence: CASSLVPAGSPDTQYF. The CDR3 DNA sequence: TGTGCCAGCAGCTTAGTTCCAGCGGGATCTCCAGATACGCAGTATTTT.

The genes are TRBV2 and TRBJ1-5, with TRBD1 as a possible D gene (5 bases). V lost 4 bases and J 7 bases, leaving 11 bases between the germline ends. Per the germline V gene, CDR1 is SNHLY and CDR2 is FYNNEI. CDR3 size: 13 residues. As DNA, the CDR3 is TGTGCCAGCAGTGCACAGGACCGCCAGCCCCAGCATTTT. Amino acids: CASSAQDRQPQHF.

This clonotype occurred a few times. V is TRBV6-1 and J is TRBJ1-1; D gene uncertain. The ends were cut back, 7 bases at V and 5 bases at J, with 14 bases in the middle. From germline, CDR1 is MNHNS and CDR2 SASEGT. This CDR3 has 13 residues. CDR3 DNA: TGTGCCAGCAAGGAGACCTGGAGGACTGAAGCTTTCTTT. Translating it yields CASKETWRTEAFF.

This clonotype has more than one count but fewer than ten. The V and J genes are TRBV6-2 or TRBV6-3 and TRBJ2-3; the match to TRBD2 covers 7 bases. This CDR3 is built from 16 residues. V trimming: 0 bases; J trimming: 2 bases; junction bases outside the gene matches: 5. The germline V gene has CDR1 MNHEY and CDR2 SVGEGT. CDR3 region: CASSYSWGGPTDTQYF. The DNA for the CDR3 is TGTGCCAGCAGTTACTCGTGGGGGGGACCCACAGATACGCAGTATTTT.

A few counts support this clonotype. V gene TRBV5-4 combines with J gene TRBJ2-3, with 8 bases identical to TRBD2. The V segment lost 0 bases and the J segment 6 bases; nucleotides outside the gene matches: 9. Germline lookup yields CDR1 SGHNT and CDR2 YYREEE (reference sequence). The CDR3 contains 16 residues. CDR3 sequence (DNA): TGTGCCAGCAGCTTGGATGCCGGGAGGGCAGGGGATACGCAGTATTTT. Its translation is CASSLDAGRAGDTQYF. Complete variable domain (other parts from reference TRBV5-4 and TRBJ2-3): ETGVTQSPTHLIKTRGQQVTLRCSSQSGHNTVSWYQQALGQGPQFIFQYYREEENGRGNFPPRFSGLQFPNYSSELNVNALELDDSALYLCASSLDAGRAGDTQYFGPGTRLTVL.

The V and J genes are TRBV10-3 and TRBJ1-2; D not resolved. The CDR3 is made up of 13 amino acids. V was cut by 9 bases and J by 4 bases, with 15 bases left in between. The V gene's germline CDR1 is ENHRY and CDR2 SYGVKD. CDR3 sequence: CAIRTVEIYGYTF. In DNA, the CDR3 is TGTGCCATTAGGACTGTGGAAATCTATGGCTACACCTTC.

This clonotype occurred once. The chain links TRBV2 to TRBJ1-5; D may be TRBD1 (5 bases). V gave up 6 bases and J gave up 9 bases, with 15 bases separating them. The CDR3 is made up of 13 amino acids. The V gene's germline CDR1 is SNHLY and CDR2 FYNNEI. The CDR3 protein is CASRRGPGAPQHF. As DNA, the CDR3 is TGTGCCAGCAGACGTGGACCTGGGGCGCCCCAGCATTTT.